Below are 6 T cell receptor beta chains sequenced from a single sample in a study of OX40 agonist ivuxolimab in advanced cancers. The assay was immunoSEQ multiplex PCR, and TCRdb's table has in-frame clones only and misses some. The sample consists of 80,000 to 100,000 clones, 87% of them appearing once. The input for sequencing was CD4+ or CD8+ T cells sorted from blood, taken in a trial of the OX40 agonist ivuxolimab. Receptors were obtained from an adult with an advanced solid tumor such as melanoma, head and neck, liver or kidney cancer.

The V gene is TRBV19, the J gene TRBJ1-3, with D maybe TRBD1 (5 bases). The CDR3 contains 16 residues. Germline CDR1 reads LNHDA; CDR2 reads SQIVND (reference sequence). Trimming stripped 6 bases from V and 4 bases from J, with 19 bases between. The CDR3, as DNA: TGTGCCAGTAGGGGTTCGTGGCAGGGAAGGGGAAACACCATATATTTT. Protein product: CASRGSWQGRGNTIYF. Filled out from reference TRBV19 and TRBJ1-3, the complete variable domain reads DGGITQSPKYLFRKEGQNVTLSCEQNLNHDAMYWYRQDPGQGLRLIYYSQIVNDFQKGDIAEGYSVSREKKESFPLTVTSAQKNPTAFYLCASRGSWQGRGNTIYFGEGSWLTVV.

J is TRBJ2-3 and V is TRBV5-1, with 7 bases that match TRBD2. V shed 0 bases and J 1 base; nucleotides not matched to a gene: 5. Germline CDR1 reads SGHRS; CDR2 reads YFSETQ. This CDR3 contains 16 residues. CDR3 in DNA: TGCGCCAGCAGCTTGGACGGAGCGGGGCGCACAGATACGCAGTATTTT. It yields the protein CASSLDGAGRTDTQYF.

The genes are TRBV2 and TRBJ2-2; 8 bases match TRBD1. CDR1 and CDR2 from the germline V gene are SNHLY and FYNNEI. The CDR3 totals 17 residues. The trim removed 1 base at V and 5 bases at J, leaving 9 bases unmatched. Here the CDR3 DNA reads TGTGCCAGCAGTGAAGGGACAGGGTACAAGTTAACCGGGGAGCTGTTTTTT. Translating gives CASSEGTGYKLTGELFF.

The chain couples TRBV30 to TRBJ1-4; weak D call: TRBD1 (5 bases). From germline, CDR1 is GTSNPN and CDR2 SVGIG (reference sequence). The CDR3 has 14 residues. Between the trimmed V and J ends, which lost 3 bases and 4 bases, there was a span of 12 bases. The CDR3 protein is CAWRPGPLNEKLFF. DNA for the CDR3: TGTGCCTGGAGGCCGGGACCGCTTAATGAAAAACTGTTTTTT.

V is TRBV6-4 and J is TRBJ1-3; the D is unclear. This CDR3 comprises 13 residues. The V gene lost 6 bases and the J gene lost 2 bases, with 8 bases spanning the gap. The germline gives CDR1 MRHNA, CDR2 SNTAGT. DNA for the CDR3: TGTGCCAGCAGAACCAAAACTGGAAACACCATATATTTT. Translation gives CASRTKTGNTIYF.

The J gene is TRBJ1-5, the V gene TRBV10-2; 8 nucleotides agree with TRBD1. This CDR3 comprises 15 residues. CDR1 is WSHSY, CDR2 SAAADI, per germline. V trimming: 0 bases; J trimming: 9 bases; junction bases outside the gene matches: 7. CDR3 DNA sequence: TGCGCCAGCAGTGAGTCGAGGGACAGGCCCTGGCCCCAGCATTTT. Protein: CASSESRDRPWPQHF.